This T cell receptor beta chain was identified during a study of shared clonotypes between healthy human individuals. To note about this clone: Its matching antigen is unknown.

Study conclusions and caveats: The sole specimen, blood, was sampled, and tissue repertoires likely differ. Shared clonotypes across all four donors exceeded non-shared ones in generation probability.

As processed by the authors: ImmunoSEQ gave junction-only sequences without quality scores, so filtering differed. Some clones are missing from TCRdb's copy, which holds only in-frame ones; the method was immunoSEQ multiplex PCR. V and J calls and clone size are copied from that table; D and trimming were computed from the DNA. The table has over 100,000 clones, about 63% seen once. All of the donors resided in Nashville, Tennessee, and each was a Caucasian adult. The CDR3 sequence is 16 residues long. CDR1 MDHEN and CDR2 SYDVKM come from the germline V gene. J gave up 0 bases and V 8 bases, and 13 bases lay outside the gene matches.

The V call is TRBV28, the J call TRBJ2-7; 7 bases map to TRBD2. The receptor was isolated from a woman in her 30s in good health. The sequencing input was memory CD8+ T cells sorted from blood. Stated subset: CD45RO+ cells pooled with CCR7-negative TemRA cells. The CDR3 coding sequence is TGTGCCAGCTTGGGTTTAGGCGGGAGTTTCTCCTACGAGCAGTACTTC. Its translation: CASLGLGGSFSYEQYF.